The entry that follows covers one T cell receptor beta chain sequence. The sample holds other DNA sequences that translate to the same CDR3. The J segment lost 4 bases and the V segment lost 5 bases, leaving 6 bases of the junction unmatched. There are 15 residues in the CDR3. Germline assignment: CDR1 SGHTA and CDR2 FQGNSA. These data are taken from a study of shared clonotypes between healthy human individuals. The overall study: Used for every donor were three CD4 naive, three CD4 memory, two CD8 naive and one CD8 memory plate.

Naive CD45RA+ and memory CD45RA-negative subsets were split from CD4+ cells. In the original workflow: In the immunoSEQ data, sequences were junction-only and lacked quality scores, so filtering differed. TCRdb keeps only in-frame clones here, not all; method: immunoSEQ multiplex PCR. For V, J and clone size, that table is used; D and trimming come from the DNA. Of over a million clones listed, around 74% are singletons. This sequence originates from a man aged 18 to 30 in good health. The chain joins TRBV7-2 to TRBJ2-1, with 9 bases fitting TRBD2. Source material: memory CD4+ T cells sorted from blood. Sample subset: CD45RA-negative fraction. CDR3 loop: CASSPRAGGYNEQFF. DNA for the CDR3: TGTGCCAGCAGCCCCCGTGCGGGAGGGTACAATGAGCAGTTCTTC. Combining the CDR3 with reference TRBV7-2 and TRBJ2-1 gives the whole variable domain GAGVSQSPSNKVTEKGKDVELRCDPISGHTALYWYRQSLGQGLEFLIYFQGNSAPDKSGLPSDRFSAERTGGSVSTLTIQRTQQEDSAVYLCASSPRAGGYNEQFFGPGTRLTVL.